The entry that follows covers one TCR beta chain sequence. An end of the junction differs from the germline gene, which may be a read error. The data originate from a study of molecular identifiers for immune sequencing clone quantification. Study summary: Four of five splits of RNA from approximately 22,000 or 94,000 naive CD8 cells were sequenced in replicates.

Germline V gene data show CDR1 as SQVTM and CDR2 as ANQGSEA. CDR3 length equals 16 residues. TCRdb ran MiXCR on the PCR reads and lists one entry per CDR3 protein. The table has around 480,000 distinct CDR3 sequences, 20% to 25% seen once. The sample consisted of naive CD8+ T cells from blood, with Jurkat cell RNA spiked in. The subset is: FACS-sorted CD8+CD4-CCR7+CD45RA+ naive T cells. The genes are TRBV29-1 and TRBJ1-2; the match to TRBD1 covers 7 bases. The source is a human donor in good health. Some libraries in this study had Jurkat cell RNA spiked in. The CDR3 spells CSVKDPATGAHYGYTF. The CDR3 coding sequence is TGCAGCGTTAAAGATCCAGCCACAGGGGCCCACTATGGCTACACCTTC.